These T cell receptor beta chains were read from a single sample in a study of CD8+CD57+ T cells in acquired aplastic anemia. Via MiXCR, TCRdb re-called the reads, giving one row per CDR3 protein. The sample carries about 420,000 distinct CDR3 sequences, about two thirds recorded once. The sequencing input was sorted CD4+, CD8+, or CD8+CD57+ T cells (not recorded which) from PBMCs. These receptor sequences come from a human donor in good health, serving as a control. Both conserved end residues are part of each CDR3. A D gene is named only where the DNA matches it firmly. Only part of the rows carry a size: once, few, many, or a class if the clone is expanded.

d_call	v_call	clone_size	j_call	cdr3_length	cdr3_aa	cdr3_nt
-	TRBV5-4	-	TRBJ2-5	14	CASSQTDSLETQYF	TGTGCCAGCAGCCAGACAGATAGCCTGGAGACCCAGTACTTC
-	TRBV19	few	TRBJ2-7	15	CASSIEGIEGYEQYF	TGTGCCAGTAGTATAGAGGGAATTGAAGGGTACGAGCAGTACTTC
-	TRBV7-3	-	TRBJ2-7	14	CASSVMGPVYEQYF	TGTGCCAGCAGCGTCATGGGGCCGGTCTACGAGCAGTACTTC
TRBD1	TRBV5-4	-	TRBJ2-7	12	CASSRWDREQYF	TGTGCCAGCAGCAGATGGGACAGGGAGCAGTACTTC
-	TRBV7-3	-	TRBJ2-7	11	CASSLGEVKYF	TGTGCCAGCAGCCTTGGTGAGGTGAAGTACTTC
-	TRBV5-1	-	TRBJ2-1	16	CASAAGSTTDGNEQFF	TGCGCCAGCGCCGCGGGGAGCACCACAGACGGCAATGAGCAGTTCTTC
-	TRBV9	-	TRBJ1-5	16	CASSAGGGGSNQPQHF	TGTGCCAGCAGCGCAGGTGGTGGCGGAAGCAATCAGCCCCAGCATTTT
-	TRBV12-3/TRBV12-4	-	TRBJ2-7	16	CASSSAGADTSYEQYF	TGTGCCAGCAGCTCCGCCGGAGCAGATACTTCCTACGAGCAGTACTTC
-	TRBV20-1	-	TRBJ1-6	13	CSARGGWDSPLHF	TGCAGTGCTAGAGGGGGGTGGGATTCACCCCTCCACTTT
TRBD1	TRBV20-1	once	TRBJ2-1	11	CSAGQVNEQFF	TGCAGTGCAGGACAGGTGAATGAGCAGTTCTTC
-	TRBV7-2	-	TRBJ2-5	17	CASSQLRGRGLFSTQYF	TGCGCCAGCAGCCAGCTCCGAGGTAGGGGTTTGTTCAGTACCCAGTACTTC
TRBD1	TRBV10-3	-	TRBJ2-5	14	CAITVSEGAEDQYF	TGTGCCATCACGGTGAGCGAGGGGGCGGAGGACCAGTACTTC
-	TRBV7-3	-	TRBJ1-3	15	CASSPTDTRDYPLYF	TGTGCCAGCAGCCCGACCGACACGCGGGATTACCCCCTATATTTT
-	TRBV20-1	-	TRBJ1-1	13	CSASRVHETEAFF	TGCAGTGCTAGCAGGGTCCACGAGACGGAAGCTTTCTTT
-	TRBV15	-	TRBJ1-4	14	CATSRDRVGEKLFF	TGTGCCACCAGCAGAGACAGGGTAGGCGAAAAACTGTTTTTT
-	TRBV19	few	TRBJ1-6	15	CASSGWGQSNQPLHF	TGTGCCAGTAGTGGTTGGGGGCAGAGCAATCAGCCCCTCCACTTT
-	TRBV15	-	TRBJ2-7	14	CATSTRDNEYEQYF	TGTGCCACCAGCACCCGGGACAATGAGTACGAGCAGTACTTC
-	TRBV7-8	once	TRBJ1-5	16	CAWSVRGGRGNPPQHF	TGTGCCTGGAGTGTACGTGGGGGAAGAGGCAATCCGCCCCAGCATTTT
-	TRBV9	-	TRBJ2-1	15	CASSLELGGWHEQFF	TGTGCCAGCAGCTTAGAACTAGGGGGGTGGCATGAGCAGTTCTTC
TRBD1	TRBV4-1	many	TRBJ1-1	16	CASSQGDRVVGTEAFF	TGCGCCAGCAGCCAAGGGGACAGGGTCGTTGGCACTGAAGCTTTCTTT
TRBD1	TRBV19	-	TRBJ1-2	15	CASSPRDREVYGYTF	TGTGCCAGTAGTCCTCGGGACAGGGAGGTCTATGGCTACACCTTC
-	TRBV19	-	TRBJ1-1	14	CASSIRAANTEAFF	TGTGCCAGTAGTATAAGGGCGGCAAACACTGAGGCTTTCTTT
-	TRBV2	-	TRBJ2-1	15	CASSVGRSVFDEQFF	TGTGCCAGCAGCGTGGGTCGGTCGGTCTTCGACGAGCAGTTCTTC
-	TRBV15	-	TRBJ1-2	16	CATSSQSGSGAYGYTF	TGTGCCACCAGCTCCCAATCCGGGTCCGGAGCTTATGGCTACACCTTC
-	TRBV7-2	-	TRBJ1-6	13	CASSLEARSHLHF	TGTGCCAGCAGCTTAGAGGCGCGGTCACACCTCCACTTT
-	TRBV7-2	-	TRBJ1-3	14	CASSLAARAGNGYF	TGTGCCAGCAGCTTAGCGGCAAGGGCAGGGAATGGCTATTTT
TRBD2	TRBV20-1	many	TRBJ2-2	16	CSARASGGENTGELFF	TGCAGTGCTAGGGCTAGCGGGGGGGAAAACACCGGGGAGCTGTTTTTT
TRBD1	TRBV10-2	once	TRBJ1-5	15	CASKARDRGNQPQHF	TGCGCCAGCAAAGCCCGGGACAGGGGAAATCAGCCCCAGCATTTT
-	TRBV15	-	TRBJ1-6	14	CATSRDLKDSPLHF	TGTGCCACCAGCAGAGATTTGAAGGATTCACCCCTCCACTTT
TRBD1	TRBV7-2	-	TRBJ1-2	15	CASSSSGSTGAGNTF	TGTGCCAGCAGCTCCTCCGGGTCGACAGGGGCTGGAAACACCTTC
-	TRBV12-3/TRBV12-4	-	TRBJ2-2	13	CASSWGPPGELFF	TGTGCCAGCAGCTGGGGACCGCCCGGGGAGCTGTTTTTT
-	TRBV10-1	-	TRBJ2-7	12	CASGCGAHEQYF	TGCGCCAGCGGATGCGGGGCCCACGAGCAGTACTTC
TRBD1	TRBV7-2	once	TRBJ2-7	13	CATRDRGAYKQYF	TGTGCCACCCGGGACAGGGGGGCCTACAAGCAGTACTTC